This TCR beta chain was found in a study of blood T cell repertoires in COVID-19. As handled by the study authors: From reference gene primer amplification, estimates of nucleated cell counts were derived. Clones were sequenced by immunoSEQ multiplex PCR, and TCRdb holds only the in-frame ones, with some missing. The D gene and trimming were derived from the DNA, and the V and J assignments and clone size from that table. The repertoire holds tens of thousands of clones, with around 81% as singletons. The V end was cut by 0 bases, the J end by 0 bases, with 9 bases between. Germline V gene sequence: CDR1 SGHRS, CDR2 YFSETQ. The length of the CDR3 is 15 residues.

The V call is TRBV5-1, the J call TRBJ1-1; D gene ambiguous. The sequencing input was peripheral blood. This sequence was found in a man at least 80 years old with acute or convalescent COVID-19. This CDR3 is CASSLGEGMNTEAFF. In DNA, the CDR3 is TGCGCCAGCAGCTTGGGGGAGGGAATGAACACTGAAGCTTTCTTT.